This TCR beta chain emerged from a study of T cells in Graves' hyperthyroidism and ophthalmopathy. Germline V gives CDR1 SNHLY, CDR2 FYNNEI. Trimming stripped 2 bases from V and 5 bases from J, with 9 bases between. The CDR3 runs to 13 residues. In its sample, this clonotype was seen many times. Amplified TCR beta CDR3 regions came from RNA transcripts. First-round RT-PCR of the TCR CDR3 relied on the HTBI primer set. MiXCR was run by TCRdb on the multiplex PCR reads, yielding one entry per CDR3 protein. The profile shows approximately 870,000 distinct CDR3 sequences, roughly 37% of them singletons. The receptor was isolated from a man aged 18-30 years with Graves' hyperthyroidism. Sequenced sample: blood. The V call is TRBV2, the J call TRBJ1-2; the D is unclear. The CDR3 loop reads CASSENGWYGYTF. As DNA, the CDR3 is TGTGCCAGCAGTGAAAACGGGTGGTATGGCTACACCTTC. Looking up the rest from reference TRBV2 and TRBJ1-2 gives the full variable domain: EPEVTQTPSHQVTQMGQEVILRCVPISNHLYFYWYRQILGQKVEFLVSFYNNEISEKSEIFDDQFSVERPDGSNFTLKIRSTKLEDSAMYFCASSENGWYGYTFGSGTRLTVV.